This T cell receptor (beta chain) emerged from a study of cytomegalovirus exposure and HLA in healthy donors. Overall study findings and caveats: TCR beta V- and J-gene trimming was later associated with a missense DCLRE1C variant.

The PCR contained 60 Vbeta and 13 Jbeta primers. Data came from immunoSEQ multiplex PCR; TCRdb stores just in-frame clones and leaves some out. The table has about 170,000 clones, approximately 77% seen once; the top ten hold about 1.5%. The CDR3 covers 10 residues. The V gene lost 2 bases and the J gene lost 8 bases, with 6 bases spanning the gap. Germline values: CDR1 SQVTM, CDR2 ANQGSEA. This clone was counted a single time. Antigen specificity is unknown. The receptor was derived from a male donor in good health and CMV-seronegative. V gene TRBV29-1 combines with J gene TRBJ1-2; unclear D gene. The sample consisted of PBMCs. The CDR3 sequence: CSVEIVGYTF. The DNA of the CDR3 is TGCAGCGTTGAAATAGTCGGCTACACCTTC.